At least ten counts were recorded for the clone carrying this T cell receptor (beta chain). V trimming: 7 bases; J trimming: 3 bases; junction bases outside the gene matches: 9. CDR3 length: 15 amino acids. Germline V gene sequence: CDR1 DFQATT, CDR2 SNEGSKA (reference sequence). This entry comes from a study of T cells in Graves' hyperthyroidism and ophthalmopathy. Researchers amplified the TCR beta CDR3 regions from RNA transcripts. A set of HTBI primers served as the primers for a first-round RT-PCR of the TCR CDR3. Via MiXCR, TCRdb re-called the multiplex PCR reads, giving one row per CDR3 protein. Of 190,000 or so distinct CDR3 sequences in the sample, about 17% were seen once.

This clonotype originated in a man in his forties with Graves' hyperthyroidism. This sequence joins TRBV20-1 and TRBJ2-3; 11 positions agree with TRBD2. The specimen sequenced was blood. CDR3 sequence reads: CSDRGPSGGTDTQYF. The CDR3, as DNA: TGCAGTGACAGAGGCCCTAGCGGGGGGACAGATACGCAGTATTTT.